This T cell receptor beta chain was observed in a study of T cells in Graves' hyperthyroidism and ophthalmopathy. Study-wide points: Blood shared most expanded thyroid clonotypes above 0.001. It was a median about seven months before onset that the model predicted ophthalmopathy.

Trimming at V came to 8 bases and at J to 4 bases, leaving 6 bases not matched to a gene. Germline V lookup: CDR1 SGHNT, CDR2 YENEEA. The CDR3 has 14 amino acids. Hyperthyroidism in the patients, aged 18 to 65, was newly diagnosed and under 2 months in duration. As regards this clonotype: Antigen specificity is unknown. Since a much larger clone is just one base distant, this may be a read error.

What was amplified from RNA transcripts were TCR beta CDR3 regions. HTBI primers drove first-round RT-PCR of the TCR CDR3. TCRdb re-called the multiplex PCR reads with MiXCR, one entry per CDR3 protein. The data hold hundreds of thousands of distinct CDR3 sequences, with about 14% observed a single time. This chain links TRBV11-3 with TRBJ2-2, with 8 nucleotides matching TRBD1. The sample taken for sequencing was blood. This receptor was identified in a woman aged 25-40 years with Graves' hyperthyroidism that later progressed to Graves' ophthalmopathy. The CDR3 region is CASGNRGATGELFF. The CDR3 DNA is TGTGCCAGCGGGAACAGGGGGGCCACCGGGGAGCTGTTTTTT.